One sample yielded the 32 T cell receptor beta chains listed below, sequenced in a study of shared clonotypes between healthy human individuals (dated by TCRdb to 2020 to 2022). The library was built by means of the immunoSEQ multiplex PCR assay. The table comes from immuneACCESS by way of TCRdb, which keeps in-frame sequences with V and J called. Part of the clones is missing from these tables; in studies checked, under half for an unresolved V gene and the rest for unknown reasons. The sample profile shows millions of clones; more than 85% of them were found once. Under 0.45% of the sample is taken by the ten largest. The sequenced sample consisted of naive CD4+ T cells from PBMCs. The sample's cell subset or site, from its label and the paper: CD45RA+ positively selected. The receptors here all came from a man aged 18 to 29 in good health. Some clones in this sample may be carry-over from other donors' samples.

The genes are TRBV2 and TRBJ1-1; D is undetermined. The CDR3 runs 15 residues. CDR1 is SNHLY and CDR2 is FYNNEI in the germline V gene. Trimming removed 3 bases at V and 4 bases at J, with 15 bases between. CDR3 in DNA: TGTGCCAGCAGTGAGTATCCACTCGGTAGCACTGAAGCTTTCTTT. This codes for CASSEYPLGSTEAFF.

The rearrangement uses TRBV28 and TRBJ1-1; maybe TRBD1 (5 bases). The length of the CDR3 is 11 residues. The V and J ends lost 3 bases and 11 bases respectively, with 10 bases between them. CDR1 MDHEN and CDR2 SYDVKM come from the germline V gene. Here the CDR3 reads CASSFGGWAFF. In nucleotides, the CDR3 is TGTGCCAGCAGTTTCGGGGGTTGGGCTTTCTTT. Filled out from reference TRBV28 and TRBJ1-1, the complete variable domain reads DVKVTQSSRYLVKRTGEKVFLECVQDMDHENMFWYRQDPGLGLRLIYFSYDVKMKEKGDIPEGYSVSREKKERFSLILESASTNQTSMYLCASSFGGWAFFGQGTRLTVV.

The genes are TRBV19 and TRBJ2-6; the match to TRBD2 covers 14 bases. V dropped 5 bases and J dropped 0; count of bases not matched to a gene: 3. The CDR3 length is 18 residues. Germline CDR1 reads LNHDA; CDR2 reads SQIVND (reference sequence). CDR3 coding DNA: TGTGCCAGTAGTTCCGGGACTAGCGGGAGCTCTGGGGCCAACGTCCTGACTTTC. Its translation: CASSSGTSGSSGANVLTF. Variable domain in full (rest from reference TRBV19 and TRBJ2-6): DGGITQSPKYLFRKEGQNVTLSCEQNLNHDAMYWYRQDPGQGLRLIYYSQIVNDFQKGDIAEGYSVSREKKESFPLTVTSAQKNPTAFYLCASSSGTSGSSGANVLTFGAGSRLTVL.

The genes are TRBV6-1 and TRBJ2-1, with D perhaps TRBD1 or TRBD2 (5 bases each). CDR1 is MNHNS and CDR2 is SASEGT in the germline V gene. V dropped 9 bases and J dropped 0 bases, with 15 bases sitting between them. The CDR3 is 15 residues long. Written as DNA, the CDR3 is TGTGCCAGTCCCCGGGACCCGGGCTCCTACAATGAGCAGTTCTTC. As protein: CASPRDPGSYNEQFF.

The chain couples TRBV5-1 to TRBJ2-5; 9 nucleotides align to TRBD1. Germline V gene lookup returns CDR1 SGHRS and CDR2 YFSETQ. This CDR3 spans 16 amino acids. V dropped 4 bases and J dropped 5; count of bases not matched to a gene: 12. CDR3: CASSRGTGIKGETQYF. CDR3 in DNA: TGCGCCAGCAGCCGGGGGACAGGGATAAAGGGCGAGACCCAGTACTTC.

The chain recombines TRBV7-9 with TRBJ1-5, with D possibly TRBD1 on 5 matching bases. Germline V gene sequence: CDR1 SEHNR, CDR2 FQNEAQ (reference sequence). The V and J ends lost 4 bases and 5 bases respectively, with 15 bases between them. The CDR3 runs 15 residues. The CDR3 sequence is CASSSPGALDQPQHF. In DNA form, the CDR3 reads TGTGCCAGCAGCTCTCCCGGGGCGTTGGATCAGCCCCAGCATTTT.

V gene TRBV19 combines with J gene TRBJ2-1; D is ambiguous. Germline CDR1 reads LNHDA; CDR2 reads SQIVND (reference sequence). Trimming took off 5 bases at V and 4 bases at J, with 18 bases between the two ends. This CDR3 comprises 16 residues. CDR3 nucleotide sequence: TGTGCCAGTAGTCGTGTCAGGCCACCACTGTACAATGAGCAGTTCTTC. As protein: CASSRVRPPLYNEQFF.

This clone was recorded once. This chain connects TRBV21-1 to TRBJ2-3. TRBV21-1 counts as a pseudogene. The CDR3 has 12 residues. The CDR3 sequence is CASKQSTDTQYF. CDR3 nucleotides: TGTGCCAGCAAGCAGAGCACAGATACGCAGTATTTT.

This clone came up once. V usage is TRBV7-3 and J usage is TRBJ2-6; perhaps TRBD2 as D (5 bases). Trimming cost V 1 base and J 4 bases, with 8 bases left between them. The CDR3 consists of 15 residues. The germline gives CDR1 SGHTA, CDR2 FQGTGA. The chain's CDR3 is CASSLISGGANVLTF. The CDR3, as DNA: TGTGCCAGCAGCTTAATCTCGGGAGGGGCCAACGTCCTGACTTTC.

The chain couples TRBV18 to TRBJ1-1; D gene ambiguous. The V end lost 5 bases, the J end lost 0 bases, and 13 bases lay between the germline ends. This CDR3 spans 15 amino acids. Germline CDR1 and CDR2: KGHSH and LQKENI. In DNA form, the CDR3 reads TGTGCCAGCTCAAATTCCGGGAGCATGAACACTGAAGCTTTCTTT. Its protein product is CASSNSGSMNTEAFF.

The chain combines TRBV4-2 with TRBJ2-1; TRBD1 matches 8 bases. The length of the CDR3 is 15 residues. Germline CDR1 reads LGHNA; CDR2 reads YNFKEQ. Unmatched junction bases numbered 11, after V lost 5 bases and J lost 8 bases. The CDR3 protein is CASSLAAGGRDEQFF. The CDR3 bases are TGTGCCAGCAGCTTGGCGGCAGGGGGCAGGGATGAGCAGTTCTTC.

V usage is TRBV5-1 and J usage is TRBJ2-7; perhaps D is TRBD1 or TRBD2 (5 bases each). V dropped 0 bases and J dropped 6 bases, with 16 bases sitting between them. The CDR3 has 15 residues. CDR1 is SGHRS, CDR2 YFSETQ, per germline. The CDR3 is CASSLARELASEQYF. In DNA, the CDR3 is TGCGCCAGCAGCTTGGCCAGGGAGTTGGCTTCCGAGCAGTACTTC.

The chain combines TRBV13 with TRBJ1-2, with D uncertain. The CDR3 sequence is 15 residues long. Trimming removed 0 bases at V and 3 bases at J, with 11 bases between. Per germline, CDR1 PRHDT and CDR2 FYEKMQ (reference sequence). CDR3 amino acids: CASSLGAEVDYGYTF. The CDR3 DNA sequence: TGTGCCAGCAGCTTAGGAGCAGAAGTAGACTATGGCTACACCTTC.

As for this clone: The same CDR3 is also encoded by other DNA sequences in this sample. The chain carries TRBV7-9 and TRBJ2-5; the D is unclear. V was cut by 4 bases and J by 4 bases, with 1 base left in between. Germline CDR1 reads SEHNR; CDR2 reads FQNEAQ (reference sequence). The CDR3 consists of 10 residues. The CDR3, as DNA: TGTGCCAGCAGCTCAGAGACCCAGTACTTC. Amino acids: CASSSETQYF. Full variable domain (missing parts from reference TRBV7-9 and TRBJ2-5): DTGVSQNPRHKITKRGQNVTFRCDPISEHNRLYWYRQTLGQGPEFLTYFQNEAQLEKSRLLSDRFSAERPKGSFSTLEIQRTEQGDSAMYLCASSSETQYFGPGTRLLVL.

This chain links TRBV28 with TRBJ2-1; the D gene is possibly TRBD2 (5 bases). Trimming shortened V by 8 bases and J by 8 bases, and 19 bases separated the two germline ends. This CDR3 has 14 amino acids. Germline CDR1 MDHEN, CDR2 SYDVKM. DNA for the CDR3: TGTGCCAGCGGACCAGGAGATCGGGGAGATGAGCAGTTCTTC. Protein sequence: CASGPGDRGDEQFF. The whole variable domain, remainder taken from reference TRBV28 and TRBJ2-1, is DVKVTQSSRYLVKRTGEKVFLECVQDMDHENMFWYRQDPGLGLRLIYFSYDVKMKEKGDIPEGYSVSREKKERFSLILESASTNQTSMYLCASGPGDRGDEQFFGPGTRLTVL.

The chain couples TRBV29-1 to TRBJ2-7; 12 bases line up with TRBD2. The length of the CDR3 is 16 residues. With V trimmed by 5 bases and J by 2 bases, 10 bases remained unmatched. Germline V lookup: CDR1 SQVTM, CDR2 ANQGSEA. CDR3 nucleotides: TGCAGCGTTCGGGGGCTAGCGGGAGGGGGCCCCTACGAGCAGTACTTC. Protein product: CSVRGLAGGGPYEQYF.

The rearrangement joins TRBV7-9 to TRBJ2-1, with TRBD1 identical over 7 bases. V was pared by 7 bases and J by 4 bases, with 7 bases of the junction left unmatched. Looked up from germline, CDR1 is SEHNR and CDR2 is FQNEAQ (reference sequence). The CDR3 is 14 residues long. The CDR3 nucleotides read TGTGCCAGCAAAGGGACAGCGGTATACAATGAGCAGTTCTTC. As protein: CASKGTAVYNEQFF.

The table lists this clone with a few counts. This chain joins TRBV9 and TRBJ2-7, with 8 nucleotides matching TRBD1. Germline V gene lookup returns CDR1 SGDLS and CDR2 YYNGEE. V trimming: 4 bases; J trimming: 10 bases; junction bases outside the gene matches: 7. The CDR3 length is 12 residues. Here the CDR3 DNA reads TGTGCCAGCAGCCCACCAGGGGGCGGCCAGTACTTC. Translated, it gives CASSPPGGGQYF.

This clone was counted once. This chain joins TRBV29-1 and TRBJ2-1, with a possible D match to TRBD2 (5 bases). The CDR3 extends over 15 amino acids. Trimming removed 6 bases from V and 0 bases from J, with 15 bases in between. The germline V gene has CDR1 SQVTM and CDR2 ANQGSEA. CDR3 residues: CSVPHLGSSYNEQFF. CDR3 nucleotide sequence: TGCAGCGTGCCTCACCTAGGGAGCTCCTACAATGAGCAGTTCTTC.

The V gene is TRBV4-2, the J gene TRBJ2-5, with a weak D call TRBD2 (6 bases). This CDR3 is 16 amino acids long. V lost 1 base and J 8 bases, leaving 20 bases between the germline ends. CDR1 and CDR2 from the germline V gene are LGHNA and YNFKEQ. The CDR3 DNA follows: TGTGCCAGCAGCCAAGCCGATCTGTGGGACGGGGGTACCCAGTACTTC. It is translated as CASSQADLWDGGTQYF.

The chain joins TRBV4-1 to TRBJ1-1; 9 bases line up with TRBD1. The CDR3 has 19 amino acids. With V trimmed by 6 bases and J by 4 bases, 21 bases remained unmatched. Germline values: CDR1 MGHRA, CDR2 YSYEKL. As DNA, the CDR3 is TGCGCCAGCAGGCCTTTTCCGGTCGGGACAGGGCCGGTGAGCACTGAAGCTTTCTTT. This gives the protein CASRPFPVGTGPVSTEAFF.

This chain uses TRBV5-4 with TRBJ2-5; the D gene is possibly TRBD2 (6 bases). The V gene lost 0 bases and the J gene lost 6 bases, with 15 bases spanning the gap. Germline values: CDR1 SGHNT, CDR2 YYREEE (reference sequence). CDR3 length equals 15 residues. The CDR3 protein is CASSLVWDREKTQYF. DNA for the CDR3: TGTGCCAGCAGCTTGGTTTGGGACCGGGAGAAGACCCAGTACTTC.

The V gene is TRBV21-1, the J gene TRBJ2-4. TRBV21-1 is a pseudogene. The CDR3 contains 13 residues. The CDR3 nucleotides read TGTGCCAGCAGCAGTGTTGGCAAAAACATTCAGTACTTC. Its translation is CASSSVGKNIQYF.

This chain links TRBV28 with TRBJ2-7; D possibly corresponds to TRBD2 (5 bases). Germline-derived CDR1 and CDR2 are MDHEN and SYDVKM. Trimming took off 1 base at V and 3 bases at J, with 16 bases between the two ends. This CDR3 is 16 amino acids long. The DNA for the CDR3 is TGTGCCAGCAGTTTATCGCTTGGCGGGCCCTTCTACGAGCAGTACTTC. Amino acids: CASSLSLGGPFYEQYF.

The chain's CDR3 is CASSLGQGDYNEQFF. The DNA for the CDR3 is TGCGCCAGCAGCTTGGGACAGGGGGATTACAATGAGCAGTTCTTC. The chain links TRBV5-1 to TRBJ2-1; TRBD1 matches at 9 bases. There are 15 residues in the CDR3. The junction had 2 bases not matched to a gene; V was cut back by 0 bases and J by 4 bases. Germline CDR1 reads SGHRS; CDR2 reads YFSETQ. Full variable domain (rest looked up from reference TRBV5-1 and TRBJ2-1): KAGVTQTPRYLIKTRGQQVTLSCSPISGHRSVSWYQQTPGQGLQFLFEYFSETQRNKGNFPGRFSGRQFSNSRSEMNVSTLELGDSALYLCASSLGQGDYNEQFFGPGTRLTVL.

This chain joins TRBV27 and TRBJ1-2, with D perhaps matching TRBD1 (6 bases). V lost 5 bases and J 6 bases, leaving 16 bases between the germline ends. The CDR3 has 14 residues. The germline gives CDR1 MNHEY, CDR2 SMNVEV (reference sequence). Here the CDR3 reads CASSLTGKGDGYTF. The DNA for the CDR3 is TGTGCCAGCAGTCTCACAGGGAAAGGGGATGGCTACACCTTC.

The chain employs TRBV30 and TRBJ2-7, with TRBD1 as a possible D gene (5 bases). The CDR3 length is 12 residues. V was trimmed by 5 bases and J by 0 bases, leaving 8 bases between them. Germline assignment: CDR1 GTSNPN and CDR2 SVGIG (reference sequence). CDR3 nucleotides: TGTGCCTGGTTGGGGCGCTCCTACGAGCAGTACTTC. It specifies CAWLGRSYEQYF.

V usage is TRBV27 and J usage is TRBJ2-5; the match to TRBD1 covers 8 bases. V lost 3 bases, J lost 5 bases, and 14 bases stayed unmatched. This CDR3 has 17 amino acids. Germline-derived CDR1 and CDR2 are MNHEY and SMNVEV (reference sequence). CDR3 sequence (DNA): TGTGCCAGCAGTTTGTTCGGACAGGGCTGGGTGGGGGAGACCCAGTACTTC. Its translation is CASSLFGQGWVGETQYF.

A word on this clone: The same CDR3 can be traced to other DNA sequences in this sample. The chain recombines TRBV5-1 with TRBJ1-1; D uncertain. The CDR3 is made up of 13 amino acids. Germline V lookup: CDR1 SGHRS, CDR2 YFSETQ. V dropped 3 bases and J dropped 1 base, with 7 bases sitting between them. Written as DNA, the CDR3 is TGCGCCAGCAGCTCTGACGGGAACACTGAAGCTTTCTTT. Translation gives CASSSDGNTEAFF.

The V call is TRBV5-1, the J call TRBJ1-2; maybe TRBD1 (5 bases). V shed 2 bases and J shed 2 bases, with 13 bases lying between them. The CDR3 has 15 residues. Germline CDR1 is SGHRS and CDR2 is YFSETQ. The DNA of the CDR3 is TGCGCCAGCAGCTTACCCGGGGCCCAAAACTATGGCTACACCTTC. This sequence encodes CASSLPGAQNYGYTF.

This clone was counted only a few times. Other DNA sequences of this sample code for an identical CDR3. The chain employs TRBV5-1 and TRBJ1-4; the D gene is possibly TRBD1 (6 bases). Germline CDR1 SGHRS, CDR2 YFSETQ. V lost 1 base, J lost 3 bases, and 7 bases lay in between. This CDR3 is 14 amino acids long. The CDR3 nucleotides are TGCGCCAGCAGCTTGACAGGGTCTAATGAAAAACTGTTTTTT. It specifies CASSLTGSNEKLFF.

In this sample, this clone turned up a few times. The chain is built from TRBV28 and TRBJ1-5, with D possibly being TRBD1 (5 bases). From germline, CDR1 is MDHEN and CDR2 SYDVKM. The CDR3 length is 17 residues. V was trimmed by 5 bases and J by 0 bases, leaving 17 bases between them. The CDR3 protein is CASSIDRDGNSNQPQHF. The CDR3, as DNA: TGTGCCAGCAGTATCGACCGGGACGGAAATAGCAATCAGCCCCAGCATTTT.